This is a list of T cell receptor beta chains from one sample in a study of blood T cell repertoires in COVID-19. Produced via immunoSEQ multiplex PCR; TCRdb's table is partial and in-frame only. The data hold over 90,000 clones, with approximately 88% observed a single time. The sequencing sample was made of peripheral blood. The receptors originated from a human donor in a cohort sampled during active COVID-19. Each CDR3 is given with its conserved first and last residue. The D gene is left open where the match is weak. Clone size appears in some rows only: once, few, many, or a class for an expanded clone.

. TRBJ2-7 TRBV3-1/TRBV3-2 . TGTGCCAGCAGCCAAGATCCCCGGAGCTACGAGCAGTACTTC CASSQDPRSYEQYF
once TRBJ2-7 TRBV5-4 TRBD1 TGTGCCAGCAGCTTGGCCGGACAGGGCTCCTACGAGCAGTACTTC CASSLAGQGSYEQYF
. TRBJ1-4 TRBV19 . TGTGCCAGTAGTACCCGTAGGGTGGGGGCGAGTGAAAAACTGTTTTTT CASSTRRVGASEKLFF
many TRBJ1-5 TRBV6-2/TRBV6-3 . TGTGCCAGCAGTTACTCCAGCGATAGCAATCAGCCCCAGCATTTT CASSYSSDSNQPQHF
. TRBJ1-3 TRBV9 . TGTGCCAGCAGCGAAACCAGGGCTGGAAACACCATATATTTT CASSETRAGNTIYF
. TRBJ1-5 TRBV18 . TGTGCCAGCTCACCCTTCTGGGGGGGCTGGGATCAGCCCCAGCATTTT CASSPFWGGWDQPQHF
. TRBJ2-5 TRBV3-1/TRBV3-2 TRBD2 TGTGCCAGCAGCCAAGCCCTAGCGGGGGGGGAGACCCAGTACTTC CASSQALAGGETQYF
. TRBJ2-3 TRBV5-6 TRBD2 TGTGCCAGCAGCTGGCCCCTAGGCGAGCGGGGGGCAGATACGCAGTATTTT CASSWPLGERGADTQYF
. TRBJ2-1 TRBV24-1 TRBD1 TGTGCCACCAGTGATACCCGGACAGGCCAATATGAGCAGTTCTTC CATSDTRTGQYEQFF
. TRBJ1-4 TRBV27 . TGTGCCAGCAGTTTATCTGGGGCTGGTGAAAAACTGTTTTTT CASSLSGAGEKLFF
once TRBJ2-1 TRBV11-3 . TGTGCCAGCAGCTTAGATATCGGAGGGAATGAGCAGTTCTTC CASSLDIGGNEQFF
. TRBJ2-1 TRBV12-3/TRBV12-4 . TGTGCCAGCAGCGGACAGAATCACAATGAGCAGTTCTTC CASSGQNHNEQFF
. TRBJ1-1 TRBV21-1 . TGTGCCAGCAGCAAAGGAGGGGACAGGAGGAACACTGAAGCTTTCTTT CASSKGGDRRNTEAFF
. TRBJ2-2 TRBV6-2/TRBV6-3 . TGTGCCAGCAGTCAGCTAGCGAAACTCACCGGGGAGCTGTTTTTT CASSQLAKLTGELFF
. TRBJ1-5 TRBV2 . TGTGCCAGCAGTGGGGTCAGGAATCAGTCCCAGCATTTT CASSGVRNQSQHF
. TRBJ1-3 TRBV4-2 TRBD1 TGTGCCAGCAGCCAAGTCACCGGGACAGGGAGGAACACCATATATTTT CASSQVTGTGRNTIYF
few TRBJ2-1 TRBV10-1 TRBD1 TGCGCCAGTGCGAGGGGACAGGGAACTAATGAGCAGTTCTTC CASARGQGTNEQFF
. TRBJ1-2 TRBV4-2 . TGTGCCAGCAGCCAACCGACAGGAACGAAGGGCTACACCTTC CASSQPTGTKGYTF
once TRBJ2-3 TRBV10-3 TRBD1 TGTGCCGTTGGAGGCGGGACAGGCGGAACCACAGATACGCAGTATTTT CAVGGGTGGTTDTQYF
. TRBJ2-5 TRBV5-3 TRBD2 TGTGCCAGAGCGGGAGGAACGAAAGAGACCCAGTACTTC CARAGGTKETQYF
few TRBJ2-2 TRBV11-2 TRBD1 TGTGCCAGCAGCTCGGACAGGGGGAACGGGGAGCTGTTTTTT CASSSDRGNGELFF
. TRBJ2-3 TRBV11-2 TRBD2 TGTGCCAGCAGCAGACTAGCGGGGGGCTCCCTCGGCACAGATACGCAGTATTTT CASSRLAGGSLGTDTQYF
once TRBJ2-6 TRBV9 TRBD2 TGTGCCAGCAGCGTGGCTAGCGGGGGCCCCATCGGCTCTGGGGCCAACGTCCTGACTTTC CASSVASGGPIGSGANVLTF
. TRBJ2-4 TRBV7-9 . TGTGCCAGCAGCTTAGAAGAGACTAGTATATCCAAAAACATTCAGTACTTC CASSLEETSISKNIQYF
. TRBJ2-7 TRBV7-8 . TGTGCCAGCAGCTTAGCACTTGAGCAGTACTTC CASSLALEQYF
few TRBJ2-2 TRBV7-2 TRBD2 TGTGCCAGCAGCCCACACCTCTTGGTCAGCGGGGTGAACACCGGGGAGCTGTTTTTT CASSPHLLVSGVNTGELFF
. TRBJ2-1 TRBV2 . TGTGCCAGCAGCGACGGGAGCTCCTACAATGAGCAGTTCTTC CASSDGSSYNEQFF
few TRBJ1-1 TRBV5-1 . TGCGCCAGCAGCTTGAGGGCAGGGGAGAACACTGAAGCTTTCTTT CASSLRAGENTEAFF
. TRBJ1-1 TRBV10-1 TRBD1 TGCGCCAGCAGTGACCACAGGGGGGCTGAAGCTTTCTTT CASSDHRGAEAFF
. TRBJ2-7 TRBV14 . TGTGCCAGCAGCCAAGTCCGGGGGTCCTTACCCTACGAGCAGTACTTC CASSQVRGSLPYEQYF
. TRBJ1-2 TRBV18 . TGTGCCAGCTCACGTTTGGGGGGGCAAAACTATGGCTACACCTTC CASSRLGGQNYGYTF
. TRBJ2-5 TRBV24-1 . TGTGCCACCAGTCAACTGGCAGGGGGGCGGGAGACCCAGTACTTC CATSQLAGGRETQYF
. TRBJ1-5 TRBV19 TRBD1 TGTGCCAGTAGAACGACAGGGGGCAATCAGCCCCAGCATTTT CASRTTGGNQPQHF
. TRBJ1-1 TRBV12-3/TRBV12-4 . TGTGCCAGCAGTTTAGCGCGCGCTGAAGCTTTCTTT CASSLARAEAFF
. TRBJ1-6 TRBV6-1 TRBD1 TGTGCCAGCAGTGATACAGGGGTTTCACCCCTCCACTTT CASSDTGVSPLHF
. TRBJ2-1 TRBV20-1 TRBD2 TGCAGCATCTCTAGCGGGGATGAGCAGTTCTTC CSISSGDEQFF
. TRBJ2-7 TRBV5-5 . TGTGCCAGCAGCTTGGGAATAAATTTGGGCCTCAAGAACAGCGAGCAGTACTTC CASSLGINLGLKNSEQYF
few TRBJ1-6 TRBV5-1 . TGCGCCAGCAGCTTTCAACCCGGACAAGCTAATTCACCCCTCCACTTT CASSFQPGQANSPLHF
. TRBJ2-1 TRBV10-3 TRBD2 TGTGCCACCGGGGGGGGTGTCCTCAATGAGCAGTTCTTC CATGGGVLNEQFF
. TRBJ1-6 TRBV19 . TGTGCCAGTAGTATCGAACCGGATTCACCCCTCCACTTT CASSIEPDSPLHF
. TRBJ2-7 TRBV29-1 TRBD1 TGCAGCGTGGATACTCGACAGGGGGCGAGCGAGCAGTACTTC CSVDTRQGASEQYF
. TRBJ2-1 TRBV5-1 . TGCGCCAGCAGCTTTCCTCAGGGGTCCCTGGACAATGAGCAGTTCTTC CASSFPQGSLDNEQFF
. TRBJ1-6 TRBV19 . TGTGCCAGTACGGAGAGGGACATTACTTCACCCCTCCACTTT CASTERDITSPLHF
. TRBJ1-2 TRBV29-1 . TGCAGCGCCACCCAAACGGCGGCTAACTATGGCTACACCTTC CSATQTAANYGYTF
. TRBJ2-2 TRBV5-1 TRBD2 TGCGCCAGCAGCTCGGGGACTAGGGTTCCCGGGGAGCTGTTTTTT CASSSGTRVPGELFF